The 15 T cell receptor beta chains below were found in one sample sequenced in a study of T cell responses to AZD1222 COVID-19 vaccine. The method was immunoSEQ multiplex PCR; TCRdb's version includes in-frame clones alone and lacks a portion of them. The sample includes about 99,000 clones, about 85% seen only once; the top ten take around 3.1%. The sample was peripheral blood, taken on day 0 of AZD1222 vaccination. These receptor sequences come from an adult in good health.

The chain is built from TRBV10-3 and TRBJ2-1; the match to TRBD2 covers 14 bases. The ends lost 9 bases at V and 5 bases at J; junction bases unmatched: 3. There are 14 residues in the CDR3. Germline CDR1 is ENHRY and CDR2 is SYGVKD. The DNA of the CDR3 is TGTGCCATTCGACTAGCGGGGGGGGACAATGAGCAGTTCTTC. Translating it yields CAIRLAGGDNEQFF.

This clone was picked up a small number of times. The V call is TRBV21-1, the J call TRBJ2-7; the table calls TRBD2, which could not be checked here. TRBV21-1 is labeled a pseudogene. CDR3 length: 11 residues. CDR3 nucleotide sequence: TGTGCCAGCAGCACTATAGCGTTTGAGTACGTC. Protein: CASSTIAFEYV.

Only a few counts were recorded for this clone. The chain combines TRBV19 with TRBJ1-1, with 7 bases that match TRBD1. The CDR3 has 14 amino acids. Germline CDR1 is LNHDA and CDR2 is SQIVND (reference sequence). J gave up 6 bases and V 5 bases, and 9 bases lay outside the gene matches. The CDR3 sequence: CASSLQGIRAEAFF. The CDR3 coding sequence is TGTGCCAGTAGTTTACAGGGGATCAGGGCTGAAGCTTTCTTT.

This clone was observed a single time. The rearrangement uses TRBV5-4 and TRBJ2-5; D is unclear. From germline, CDR1 is SGHNT and CDR2 YYREEE (reference sequence). V was trimmed by 3 bases and J by 5 bases, leaving 8 bases between them. The CDR3 is 12 amino acids. As DNA, the CDR3 is TGTGCCAGCAGCTCAAGTGAGGAGACCCAGTACTTC. It specifies CASSSSEETQYF.

This chain connects TRBV30 to TRBJ1-6; D is uncertain. CDR1 is GTSNPN, CDR2 SVGIG, per germline (reference sequence). Trimming shortened V by 5 bases and J by 14 bases, and 13 bases separated the two germline ends. CDR3 length: 11 amino acids. The CDR3 DNA is TGTGCCTGGCGCCGCCCATTGACCCTCCACTTT. It is translated as CAWRRPLTLHF.

The V call is TRBV19, the J call TRBJ1-6; D is unresolved. CDR3 length: 13 residues. Germline CDR1 is LNHDA and CDR2 is SQIVND (reference sequence). Trimming shortened V by 8 bases and J by 3 bases, and 8 bases separated the two germline ends. This CDR3 is CASGEGYNSPLHF. The DNA of the CDR3 is TGTGCCAGTGGAGAGGGCTATAATTCACCCCTCCACTTT.

The V call is TRBV5-3, the J call TRBJ2-7; no clear D gene. TRBV5-3 is annotated as an ORF whose role is uncertain. This CDR3 comprises 12 residues. Trimming pared 2 bases from V and 3 bases from J, leaving 6 bases between. Written as DNA, the CDR3 is TGTGCCAGAAGCTTTGCCTGCTACGAGCAGTACTTC. It codes for CARSFACYEQYF.

V and J are TRBV7-3 and TRBJ1-6; D not resolved. Deletions cut 4 bases from V and 9 bases from J, with 13 bases between. This CDR3 contains 14 residues. Germline CDR1 is SGHTA and CDR2 is FQGTGA. The CDR3 region has the DNA TGTGCCAGCAGCTCCGGCAGTGGAGGTTCACCCCTCCACTTT. It yields the protein CASSSGSGGSPLHF.

V and J are TRBV21-1 and TRBJ1-1; the table's D call, TRBD1, has no DNA check behind it. TRBV21-1 is described as a pseudogene. This CDR3 spans 15 amino acids. The CDR3 loop is CASPKQPGRDTEAFF. CDR3 sequence (DNA): TGTGCCAGCCCAAAACAACCGGGCAGGGACACTGAAGCTTTCTTT.

The V gene is TRBV6-5, the J gene TRBJ2-7; the D is unclear. The V gene's germline CDR1 is MNHEY and CDR2 SVGAGI. This CDR3 is built from 14 residues. Trimming shortened V by 6 bases and J by 0 bases, and 12 bases separated the two germline ends. The CDR3 region has the DNA TGTGCCAGCAGGCTTCACGTACTCTCCTACGAGCAGTACTTC. As protein: CASRLHVLSYEQYF.

The chain has TRBV30 and TRBJ2-5; maybe TRBD1 (5 bases). The CDR3 is 15 residues long. V lost 0 bases, J lost 1 base, and 12 bases lay in between. Per the germline V gene, CDR1 is GTSNPN and CDR2 is SVGIG (reference sequence). The CDR3 loop is CAWSVDTGIQETQYF. CDR3 DNA sequence: TGTGCCTGGAGTGTAGATACAGGTATCCAAGAGACCCAGTACTTC.

The genes are TRBV9 and TRBJ2-2; perhaps TRBD2 as D (6 bases). The CDR3 sequence is 17 residues long. CDR1 and CDR2 (germline): SGDLS, YYNGEE. The V end was cut by 1 base, the J end by 0 bases, with 13 bases between. CDR3 in amino acids: CASSVRAGGANTGELFF. In DNA form, the CDR3 reads TGTGCCAGCAGCGTAAGGGCCGGGGGAGCGAACACCGGGGAGCTGTTTTTT.

This chain links TRBV5-8 with TRBJ1-4; no reliable D call. V lost 1 base to trimming and J lost 5 bases, with 9 bases between them. Germline-derived CDR1 and CDR2 are SGHTS and YDEGEE. The CDR3 length is 14 residues. The CDR3 region has the DNA TGTGCCAGCAGCTTGTTCCGGTCGAATGAAAAACTGTTTTTT. It specifies CASSLFRSNEKLFF.

The gene calls are TRBV5-1 and TRBJ2-7, with TRBD2 identical over 9 bases. The length of the CDR3 is 15 residues. V shed 0 bases and J 3 bases; nucleotides not matched to a gene: 4. The germline gives CDR1 SGHRS, CDR2 YFSETQ. In nucleotides, the CDR3 is TGCGCCAGCAGCTTGGCGGCGGGGGGGCTCTACGAGCAGTACTTC. Residues: CASSLAAGGLYEQYF.

The CDR3 sequence is CAGGVEAATEAFF. CDR3 nucleotide sequence: TGTGCCGGGGGGGTCGAGGCAGCCACTGAAGCTTTCTTT. This rearrangement joins TRBV6-5 to TRBJ1-1, with TRBD1 as a possible D gene (5 bases). Between the trimmed V and J ends, which lost 11 bases and 4 bases, there was a span of 17 bases. The CDR3 spans 13 residues. In germline, CDR1 is MNHEY, CDR2 SVGAGI.